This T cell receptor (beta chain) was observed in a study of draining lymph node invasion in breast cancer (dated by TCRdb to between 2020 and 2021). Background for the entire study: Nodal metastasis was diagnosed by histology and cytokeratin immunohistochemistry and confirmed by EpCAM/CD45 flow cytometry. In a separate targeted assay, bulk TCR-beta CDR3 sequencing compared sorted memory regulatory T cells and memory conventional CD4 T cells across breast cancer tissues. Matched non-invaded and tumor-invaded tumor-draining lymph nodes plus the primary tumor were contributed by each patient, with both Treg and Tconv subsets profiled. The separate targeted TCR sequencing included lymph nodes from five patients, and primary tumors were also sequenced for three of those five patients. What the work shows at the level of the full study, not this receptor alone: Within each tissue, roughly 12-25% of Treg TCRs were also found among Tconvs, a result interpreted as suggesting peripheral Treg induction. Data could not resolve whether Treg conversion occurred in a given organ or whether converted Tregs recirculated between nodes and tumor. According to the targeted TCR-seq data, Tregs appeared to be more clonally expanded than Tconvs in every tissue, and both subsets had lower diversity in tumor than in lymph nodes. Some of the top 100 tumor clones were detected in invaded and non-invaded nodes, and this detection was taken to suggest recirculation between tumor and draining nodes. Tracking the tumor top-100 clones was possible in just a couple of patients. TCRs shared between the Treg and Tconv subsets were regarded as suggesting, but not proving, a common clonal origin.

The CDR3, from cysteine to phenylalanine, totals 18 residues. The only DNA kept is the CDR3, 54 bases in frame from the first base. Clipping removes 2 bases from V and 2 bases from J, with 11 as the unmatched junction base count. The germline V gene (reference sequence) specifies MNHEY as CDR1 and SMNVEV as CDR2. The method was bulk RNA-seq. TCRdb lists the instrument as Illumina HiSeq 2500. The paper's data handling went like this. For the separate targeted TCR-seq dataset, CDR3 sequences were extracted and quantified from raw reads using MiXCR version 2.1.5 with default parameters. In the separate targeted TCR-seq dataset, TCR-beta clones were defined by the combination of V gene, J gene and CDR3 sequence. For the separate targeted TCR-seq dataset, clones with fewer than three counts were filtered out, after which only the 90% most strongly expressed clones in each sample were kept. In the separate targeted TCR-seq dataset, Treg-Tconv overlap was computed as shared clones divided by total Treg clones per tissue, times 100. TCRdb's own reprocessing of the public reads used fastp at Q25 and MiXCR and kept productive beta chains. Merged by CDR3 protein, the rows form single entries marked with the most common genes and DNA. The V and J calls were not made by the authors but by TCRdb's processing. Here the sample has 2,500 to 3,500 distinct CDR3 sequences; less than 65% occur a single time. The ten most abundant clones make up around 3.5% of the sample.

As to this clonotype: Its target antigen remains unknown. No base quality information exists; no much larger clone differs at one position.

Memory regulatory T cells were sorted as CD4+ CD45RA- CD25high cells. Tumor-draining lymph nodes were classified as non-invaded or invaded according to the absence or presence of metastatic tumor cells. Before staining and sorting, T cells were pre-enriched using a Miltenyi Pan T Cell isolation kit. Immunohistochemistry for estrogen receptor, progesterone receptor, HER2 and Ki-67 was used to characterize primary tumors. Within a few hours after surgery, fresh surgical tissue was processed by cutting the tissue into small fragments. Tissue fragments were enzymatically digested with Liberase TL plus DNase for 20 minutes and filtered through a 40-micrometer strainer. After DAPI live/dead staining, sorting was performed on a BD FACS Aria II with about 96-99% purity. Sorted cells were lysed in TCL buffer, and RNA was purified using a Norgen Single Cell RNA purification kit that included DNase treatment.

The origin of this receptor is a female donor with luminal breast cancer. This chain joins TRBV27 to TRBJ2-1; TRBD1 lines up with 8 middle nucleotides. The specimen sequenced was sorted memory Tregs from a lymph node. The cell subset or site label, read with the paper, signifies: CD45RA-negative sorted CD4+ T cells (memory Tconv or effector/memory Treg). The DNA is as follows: TGTGCCAGCAGTTTACTTGGCAGGGGGCCCACTGCCTACAATGAGCAGTTCTTC. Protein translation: CASSLLGRGPTAYNEQFF.